This TCR beta chain was obtained from a study of blood T cells in healthy people across ages. General study findings and limits: Without sorted subsets, naive and antigen-experienced compartments could not be conclusively compared.

Sample-barcoded 5' priming and a J-beta primer mix drove a second PCR of roughly 6 to 12 cycles. Each cDNA molecule received a tag from a template-switch adaptor that had 12 random nucleotides. One entry per CDR3 protein results from TCRdb running MiXCR on the 5' RACE reads. The table includes roughly 680,000 distinct CDR3 sequences, 45% to 50% detected once. This clonotype turned up a few times. Its specificity is unknown. J was trimmed by 5 bases and V by 4 bases; bases with no gene match: 11. The CDR3 has 15 residues. The V gene's germline CDR1 is LGHNA and CDR2 YNFKEQ. The V gene is TRBV4-2, the J gene TRBJ2-7, with 7 bases fitting TRBD2. This clonotype was obtained from a woman aged 55-70 years in good health. What was sequenced was blood. CDR3 protein: CASSLRPTSEHEQYF. The CDR3 DNA follows: TGTGCCAGCAGCCTCCGCCCAACTAGCGAACACGAGCAGTACTTC.